The 19 T cell receptor beta chains below come from one sample, sequenced in a study of T cells in Graves' hyperthyroidism and ophthalmopathy. RNA transcripts served as the template for amplifying TCR beta CDR3 regions. The HTBI primer set was used in a first-round RT-PCR of the TCR CDR3. MiXCR, applied by TCRdb to the multiplex PCR reads, yields one record per CDR3 protein. Among 250,000 to 300,000 distinct CDR3 sequences listed, about 19% were seen once. The sequenced sample was blood. The receptor set was obtained from a man aged 45-65 years with Graves' ophthalmopathy.

Only a few counts were recorded for this clonotype. The CDR3 spells CSARRPGGWDSPLHF. The CDR3 DNA reads as TGCAGTGCTAGACGGCCAGGGGGCTGGGATTCACCCCTCCACTTT. The J gene is TRBJ1-6, the V gene TRBV20-1; TRBD1 agrees at 8 bases. The V segment lost 2 bases and the J segment 8 bases; nucleotides outside the gene matches: 8. The germline V gene encodes CDR1 DFQATT and CDR2 SNEGSKA (reference sequence). The CDR3 is made up of 15 amino acids.

The chain combines TRBV18 with TRBJ2-7, with D maybe TRBD2 (5 bases). Trimming took off 0 bases at V and 7 bases at J, with 13 bases between the two ends. Germline CDR1 is KGHSH and CDR2 is LQKENI. The CDR3 length is 14 residues. The CDR3 sequence is CASSPPAPTGEQYF. CDR3 coding DNA: TGTGCCAGCTCACCACCAGCCCCCACGGGGGAGCAGTACTTC. Combining the CDR3 with reference TRBV18 and TRBJ2-7 gives the whole variable domain NAGVMQNPRHLVRRRGQEARLRCSPMKGHSHVYWYRQLPEEGLKFMVYLQKENIIDESGMPKERFSAEFPKEGPSILRIQQVVRGDSAAYFCASSPPAPTGEQYFGPGTRLTVT.

The chain links TRBV9 to TRBJ2-1; 7 bases match TRBD2. Germline V gene data show CDR1 as SGDLS and CDR2 as YYNGEE. This CDR3 region has 14 residues. V lost 0 bases and J lost 5; bases outside the gene matches: 2. The CDR3, as DNA: TGTGCCAGCAGCGTAGGACTAGCCGACAATGAGCAGTTCTTC. Its translation: CASSVGLADNEQFF. The full variable domain, with the rest looked up from reference TRBV9 and TRBJ2-1, is DSGVTQTPKHLITATGQRVTLRCSPRSGDLSVYWYQQSLDQGLQFLIQYYNGEERAKGNILERFSAQQFPDLHSELNLSSLELGDSALYFCASSVGLADNEQFFGPGTRLTVL.

This clonotype came up many times. This chain joins TRBV7-3 and TRBJ1-1, with 7 bases fitting TRBD1. Trimming cost V 5 bases and J 2 bases; bases outside gene matches: 5. This CDR3 region has 14 residues. CDR1 SGHTA and CDR2 FQGTGA come from the germline V gene. The CDR3 sequence: CASSEGTANTEAFF. The CDR3 nucleotides read TGTGCCAGCAGCGAGGGGACAGCCAACACTGAAGCTTTCTTT.

This clonotype occurred a few times. Here the CDR3 reads CASSYRFGYTF. CDR3 DNA: TGTGCCAGCAGTTATCGGTTCGGCTACACCTTC. The V gene is TRBV6-9, the J gene TRBJ1-2; D ambiguous. CDR3 length equals 11 residues. Trimming stripped 2 bases from V and 8 bases from J, with 6 bases between. Per germline, CDR1 MNHGY and CDR2 SVAAGI.

Turning to this clonotype: A junction end diverges from the germline sequence, so it may reflect a read error. V and J are TRBV20-1 and TRBJ2-1, with TRBD2 as a possible D gene (5 bases). The CDR3 contains 15 residues. From germline, CDR1 is DFQATT and CDR2 SNEGSKA (reference sequence). CDR3 nucleotides: TGCAGCGCTAGTGGGTCCCTGCGGGTCTACAATGAGCAGCTCTTC. It is translated as CSASGSLRVYNEQLF.

This clonotype was seen at least ten times. This rearrangement joins TRBV20-1 to TRBJ2-5; 11 bases are a match to TRBD1. Germline V gene lookup returns CDR1 DFQATT and CDR2 SNEGSKA (reference sequence). The CDR3 runs 15 residues. Germline trimming cut 3 bases from V and 2 bases from J; bases unmatched to any gene: 5. The CDR3, as DNA: TGCAGTGCTAGCCGGACAGGGGGCAATCAAGAGACCCAGTACTTC. It specifies CSASRTGGNQETQYF.

V is TRBV6-1 and J is TRBJ2-2; possibly TRBD2 for D (6 bases). Looked up from germline, CDR1 is MNHNS and CDR2 is SASEGT. V was cut by 5 bases and J by 0 bases, with 10 bases left in between. This CDR3 spans 15 amino acids. DNA for the CDR3: TGTGCCAGCAGTCCGGTAGCGGCGAACACCGGGGAGCTGTTTTTT. It translates to CASSPVAANTGELFF.

This clonotype was observed a handful of times. The chain carries TRBV7-2 and TRBJ1-2, with 9 positions matching TRBD1. This CDR3 is built from 15 residues. CDR1 is SGHTA and CDR2 is FQGNSA in the germline V gene. V lost 4 bases, J lost 3 bases, and 6 bases stayed unmatched. CDR3 bases: TGTGCCAGCAGCTCTACAGGGGGCGGGTACTATGGCTACACCTTC. It codes for CASSSTGGGYYGYTF.

This clonotype was seen at least ten times. V usage is TRBV27 and J usage is TRBJ1-1; the D is unclear. Per the germline V gene, CDR1 is MNHEY and CDR2 is SMNVEV (reference sequence). The CDR3 loop spans 15 amino acids. Trimming removed 1 base at V and 0 bases at J, with 9 bases between. CDR3 sequence: CASSLLSRMNTEAFF. The CDR3 DNA reads TGTGCCAGCAGTTTATTATCGCGTATGAACACTGAAGCTTTCTTT.

This clonotype came up a few times. The chain employs TRBV7-3 and TRBJ2-2; 7 positions match TRBD2. The V segment lost 1 base and the J segment 0 bases; nucleotides outside the gene matches: 5. The CDR3 totals 17 residues. Germline V CDR1 and CDR2: SGHTA, FQGTGA. DNA for the CDR3: TGTGCCAGCAGCTTAAAGGGGAGCGGGACGAACACCGGGGAGCTGTTTTTT. The encoded protein is CASSLKGSGTNTGELFF.

This clonotype was picked up many times. The rearrangement links TRBV14 to TRBJ2-3; 12 bases line up with TRBD2. The CDR3 is made up of 16 amino acids. Germline lookup yields CDR1 SGHDN and CDR2 FVKESK. V shed 3 bases, J shed 3 bases, and the junction held 4 bases outside the gene matches. CDR3 in DNA: TGTGCCAGCAGCCAGCTTGGACTAGCGGGAACAGATACGCAGTATTTT. This codes for CASSQLGLAGTDTQYF.

V usage is TRBV28 and J usage is TRBJ1-2, with 9 bases aligning to TRBD1. The CDR3 runs 13 residues. V lost 4 bases and J lost 7; bases outside the gene matches: 4. In germline, CDR1 is MDHEN, CDR2 SYDVKM. The CDR3 is CASSWTGEGGYTF. For the CDR3, the DNA is TGTGCCAGCAGTTGGACAGGGGAAGGTGGCTACACCTTC.

The rearrangement links TRBV7-3 to TRBJ2-1; D is undetermined. CDR3 length equals 14 residues. With 5 bases removed from V and 3 bases from J, the gap between germline ends came to 11 bases. Germline CDR1 reads SGHTA; CDR2 reads FQGTGA. The CDR3 sequence is CASSVRSDYNEQFF. CDR3 sequence (DNA): TGTGCCAGCAGCGTAAGGAGCGACTACAATGAGCAGTTCTTC.

As concerns this clonotype: One base away lies a much larger clone, so this may be a sequencing read error. The conserved phenylalanine or tryptophan is not found at the CDR3 terminus, so this likely reflects a read error. This rearrangement joins TRBV12-3 or TRBV12-4 to TRBJ2-7, with unresolved D. V was pared by 6 bases and J by 4 bases, with 10 bases between. This CDR3 contains 12 residues. The CDR3 nucleotides read TGTGCCAGCAGCCAGGACGTGTACGAGCAGTACCTC. Protein product: CASSQDVYEQYL.

This clonotype was seen a handful of times. This chain connects TRBV13 to TRBJ2-7; 9 nucleotides align to TRBD1. V shed 1 base, J shed 1 base, and the junction held 8 bases outside the gene matches. This CDR3 region has 17 residues. Germline loops: CDR1 PRHDT, CDR2 FYEKMQ (reference sequence). The CDR3 is CASSLARTGTGSYEQYF. The CDR3 DNA reads as TGTGCCAGCAGCTTAGCCCGTACCGGGACAGGGTCCTACGAGCAGTACTTC. Based on the CDR3 plus reference TRBV13 and TRBJ2-7, the full variable domain is AAGVIQSPRHLIKEKRETATLKCYPIPRHDTVYWYQQGPGQDPQFLISFYEKMQSDKGSIPDRFSAQQFSDYHSELNMSSLELGDSALYFCASSLARTGTGSYEQYFGPGTRLTVT.

A word on this clonotype: A clone one base away is much larger, so this may be a read error. The CDR3 end shows no conserved phenylalanine or tryptophan, and so a read error is likely. V and J are TRBV7-2 and TRBJ1-1; no clear D. This CDR3 is 16 amino acids long. Germline CDR1 reads SGHTA; CDR2 reads FQGNSA. Trimming cost V 1 base and J 0 bases, with 12 bases left between them. The CDR3 spells CASSLGPAGLNTEAFV. DNA for the CDR3: TGTGCCAGCAGCTTAGGACCGGCAGGACTGAACACTGAAGCTTTCGTT.

This clonotype was detected many times. The gene calls are TRBV20-1 and TRBJ2-1, with 9 bases matching TRBD2. V dropped 0 bases and J dropped 7; count of bases not matched to a gene: 16. Germline lookup yields CDR1 DFQATT and CDR2 SNEGSKA (reference sequence). This CDR3 has 18 amino acids. CDR3 nucleotide sequence: TGCAGTGCTAGAGATTCCGGGTCGCTAGCGGGGACAAGTAATGAGCAGTTCTTC. Translated, it gives CSARDSGSLAGTSNEQFF.

The rearrangement joins TRBV6-9 to TRBJ2-2; 7 bases line up with TRBD2. This CDR3 comprises 18 residues. In germline, CDR1 is MNHGY, CDR2 SVAAGI. The ends lost 3 bases at V and 0 bases at J; junction bases unmatched: 10. The CDR3 region is CASSYYRSGAANTGELFF. In nucleotides, the CDR3 is TGTGCCAGCAGTTACTACCGAAGCGGGGCTGCGAACACCGGGGAGCTGTTTTTT.